A single TCR beta chain is shown here with its context. This record belongs to a study of blood T cell repertoires in COVID-19. Study details: Sites across the United States, Italy and Spain contributed samples from acute and convalescent COVID-19.

Germline CDR1 LGHDT, CDR2 YNNKEL (reference sequence). The V gene lost 0 bases and the J gene lost 2 bases, with 11 bases spanning the gap. CDR3 length equals 15 residues. Original processing methods: Estimates of nucleated cell counts were drawn from the amplification of reference gene primers. Repertoires were generated with immunoSEQ multiplex PCR, while TCRdb's copy carries only in-frame clones and drops some. The V and J calls and clone size were taken over from that table, and D and trimming were inferred from the DNA. The top ten hold roughly 0.97% of the sample, which has 100,000 or so clones, approximately 91% seen once.

Sequenced sample: peripheral blood. V usage is TRBV3-1 (or the pseudogene TRBV3-2) and J usage is TRBJ2-7; unclear D gene. This TCR derives from a man aged 60 to 75 with acute or convalescent COVID-19. CDR3 nucleotides: TGTGCCAGCAGCCAAGATCTCGCGGCCCCCTACGAGCAGTACTTC. Protein: CASSQDLAAPYEQYF.